This TCR beta chain is from a study of circulating and synovial CD4+ cells in juvenile arthritis. Assay used: immunoSEQ multiplex PCR; TCRdb lists only in-frame clones, some missing. This table holds tens of thousands of clones, about 94% found once. On this clone: Its antigen is still unknown.

The CDR3 totals 12 residues. The germline CDR1 and CDR2 sequences are MNHEY and SMNVEV (reference sequence). The germline V and J ends were trimmed by 6 bases and 8 bases, with 13 bases remaining between them. Study conclusions and caveats: Bulk blood CD4 samples held at least an order of magnitude more or fewer genomes than CPL.

Sequencing used CD4+ T cells from blood. This sequence joins TRBV27 and TRBJ1-1; D may be TRBD1 (5 bases). This sequence was found in a human donor with juvenile idiopathic arthritis. The CDR3 reads CASSPPRGEAFF. CDR3 sequence (DNA): TGTGCCAGCAGCCCCCCGCGGGGGGAAGCTTTCTTT.